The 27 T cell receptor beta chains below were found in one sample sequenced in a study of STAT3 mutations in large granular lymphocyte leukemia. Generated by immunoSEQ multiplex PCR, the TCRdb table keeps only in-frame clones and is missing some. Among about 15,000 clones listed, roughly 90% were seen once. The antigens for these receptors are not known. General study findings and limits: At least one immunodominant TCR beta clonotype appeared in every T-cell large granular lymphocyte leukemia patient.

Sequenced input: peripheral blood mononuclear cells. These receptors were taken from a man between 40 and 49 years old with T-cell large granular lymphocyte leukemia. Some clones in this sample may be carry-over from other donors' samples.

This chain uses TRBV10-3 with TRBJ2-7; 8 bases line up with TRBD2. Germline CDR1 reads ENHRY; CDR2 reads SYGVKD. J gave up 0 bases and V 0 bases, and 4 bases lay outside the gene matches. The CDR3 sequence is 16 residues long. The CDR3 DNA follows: TGTGCCATCAGTGAGTCGGGCGGGGGGACCTCCTACGAGCAGTACTTC. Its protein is CAISESGGGTSYEQYF.

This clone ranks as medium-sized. Written as DNA, the CDR3 is TGTGCCACGGCGGACAGCGGTCGATATTCACCCCTCCACTTT. Its translation is CATADSGRYSPLHF. The J gene is TRBJ1-6, the V gene TRBV19, with D possibly matching TRBD1 (6 bases). The germline CDR1 and CDR2 sequences are LNHDA and SQIVND (reference sequence). The germline V and J ends were trimmed by 10 bases and 8 bases, with 18 bases remaining between them. This CDR3 region has 14 residues.

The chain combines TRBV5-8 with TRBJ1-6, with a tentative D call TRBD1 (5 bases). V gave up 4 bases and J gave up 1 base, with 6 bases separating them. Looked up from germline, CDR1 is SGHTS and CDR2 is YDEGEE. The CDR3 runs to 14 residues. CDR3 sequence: CASSPGSYNSPLHF. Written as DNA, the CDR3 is TGTGCCAGCAGCCCAGGGTCCTATAATTCACCCCTCCACTTT. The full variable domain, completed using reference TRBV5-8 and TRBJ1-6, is EAGVTQSPTHLIKTRGQQATLRCSPISGHTSVYWYQQALGLGLQFLLWYDEGEERNRGNFPPRFSGRQFPNYSSELNVNALELEDSALYLCASSPGSYNSPLHFGNGTRLTVT.

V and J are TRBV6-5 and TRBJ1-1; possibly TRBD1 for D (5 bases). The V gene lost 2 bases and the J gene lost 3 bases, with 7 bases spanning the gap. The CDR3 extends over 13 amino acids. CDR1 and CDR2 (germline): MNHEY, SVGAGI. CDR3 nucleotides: TGTGCCAGCAGTTACAGGGGCGACACTGAAGCTTTCTTT. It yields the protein CASSYRGDTEAFF.

The chain's CDR3 is CASSKGRNTEAFF. The CDR3 region has the DNA TGCGCCAGCTCAAAAGGGAGGAACACTGAAGCTTTCTTT. This rearrangement joins TRBV5-1 to TRBJ1-1; D is uncertain. There are 13 residues in the CDR3. Germline CDR1 is SGHRS and CDR2 is YFSETQ. V was cut by 7 bases and J by 1 base, with 11 bases left in between.

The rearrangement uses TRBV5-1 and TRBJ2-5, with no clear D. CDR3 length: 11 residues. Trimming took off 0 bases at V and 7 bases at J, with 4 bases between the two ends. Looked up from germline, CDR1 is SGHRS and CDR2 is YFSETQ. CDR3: CASSLGATQYF. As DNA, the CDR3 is TGCGCCAGCAGCTTGGGGGCGACCCAGTACTTC. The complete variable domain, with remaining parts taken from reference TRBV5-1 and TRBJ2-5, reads KAGVTQTPRYLIKTRGQQVTLSCSPISGHRSVSWYQQTPGQGLQFLFEYFSETQRNKGNFPGRFSGRQFSNSRSEMNVSTLELGDSALYLCASSLGATQYFGPGTRLLVL.

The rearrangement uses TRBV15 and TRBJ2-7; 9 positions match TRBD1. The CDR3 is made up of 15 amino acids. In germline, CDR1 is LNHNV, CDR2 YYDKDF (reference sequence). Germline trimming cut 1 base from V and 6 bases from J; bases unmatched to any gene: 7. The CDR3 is CATSRGETGGSEQYF. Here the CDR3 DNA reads TGTGCCACCAGCAGAGGCGAGACAGGGGGTAGCGAGCAGTACTTC.

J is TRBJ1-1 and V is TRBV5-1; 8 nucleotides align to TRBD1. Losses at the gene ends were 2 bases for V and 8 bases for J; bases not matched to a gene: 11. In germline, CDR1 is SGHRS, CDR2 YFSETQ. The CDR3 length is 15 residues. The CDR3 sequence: CASSLRWGQVSEAFF. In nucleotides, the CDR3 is TGCGCCAGCAGCTTACGTTGGGGACAGGTAAGCGAAGCTTTCTTT.

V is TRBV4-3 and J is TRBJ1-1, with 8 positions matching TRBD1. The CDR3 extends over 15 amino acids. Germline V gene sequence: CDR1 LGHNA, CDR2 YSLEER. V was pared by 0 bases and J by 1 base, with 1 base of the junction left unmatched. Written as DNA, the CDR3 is TGCGCCAGCAGCCAAGATACAGGGGGGAACACTGAAGCTTTCTTT. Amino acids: CASSQDTGGNTEAFF.

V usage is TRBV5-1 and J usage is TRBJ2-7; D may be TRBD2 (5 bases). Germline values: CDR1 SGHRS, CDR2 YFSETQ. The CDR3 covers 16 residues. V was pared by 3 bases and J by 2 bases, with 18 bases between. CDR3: CASSWGEGLRAYEQYF. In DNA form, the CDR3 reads TGCGCCAGCAGCTGGGGAGAGGGATTGAGGGCCTACGAGCAGTACTTC.

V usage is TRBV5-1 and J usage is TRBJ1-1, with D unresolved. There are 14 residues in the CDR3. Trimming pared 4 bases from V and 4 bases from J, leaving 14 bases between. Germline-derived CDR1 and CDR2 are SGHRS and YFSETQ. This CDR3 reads CASSPTHKVTEAFF. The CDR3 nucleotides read TGCGCCAGCAGCCCGACCCACAAGGTCACTGAAGCTTTCTTT. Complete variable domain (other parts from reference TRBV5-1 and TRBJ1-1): KAGVTQTPRYLIKTRGQQVTLSCSPISGHRSVSWYQQTPGQGLQFLFEYFSETQRNKGNFPGRFSGRQFSNSRSEMNVSTLELGDSALYLCASSPTHKVTEAFFGQGTRLTVV.

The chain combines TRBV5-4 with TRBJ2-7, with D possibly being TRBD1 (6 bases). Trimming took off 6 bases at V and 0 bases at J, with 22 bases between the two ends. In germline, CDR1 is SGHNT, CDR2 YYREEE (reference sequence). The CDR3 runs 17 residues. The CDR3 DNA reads TGTGCCAGCAAATCCACTGGCCACGGACAGAACTCCTACGAGCAGTACTTC. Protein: CASKSTGHGQNSYEQYF.

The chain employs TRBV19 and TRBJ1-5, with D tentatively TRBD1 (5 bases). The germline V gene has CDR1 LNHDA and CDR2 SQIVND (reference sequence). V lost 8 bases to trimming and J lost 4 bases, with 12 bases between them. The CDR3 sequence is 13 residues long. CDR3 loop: CASSGLGNQPQHF. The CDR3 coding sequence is TGTGCCAGTTCAGGGTTAGGGAATCAGCCCCAGCATTTT.

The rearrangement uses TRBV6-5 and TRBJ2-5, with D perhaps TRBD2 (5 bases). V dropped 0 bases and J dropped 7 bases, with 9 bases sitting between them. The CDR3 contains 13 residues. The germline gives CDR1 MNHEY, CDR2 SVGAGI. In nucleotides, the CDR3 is TGTGCCAGCAGTTACTCCCTGGGGAGGACCCAGTACTTC. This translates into CASSYSLGRTQYF.

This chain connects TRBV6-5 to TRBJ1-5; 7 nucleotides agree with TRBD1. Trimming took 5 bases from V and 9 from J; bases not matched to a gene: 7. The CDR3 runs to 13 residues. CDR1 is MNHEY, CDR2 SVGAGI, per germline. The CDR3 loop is CASSPTGLGPQHF. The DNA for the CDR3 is TGTGCCAGCAGTCCGACAGGGTTGGGGCCCCAGCATTTT.

The CDR3 spells CASSPQSRSNQPQHF. The CDR3 nucleotides are TGCGCCAGCAGCCCCCAGAGTAGGAGCAATCAGCCCCAGCATTTT. The V call is TRBV4-1, the J call TRBJ1-5; D unresolved. V was clipped by 4 bases and J by 1 base, with 11 bases between them. Looked up from germline, CDR1 is MGHRA and CDR2 is YSYEKL. The CDR3 is 15 amino acids.

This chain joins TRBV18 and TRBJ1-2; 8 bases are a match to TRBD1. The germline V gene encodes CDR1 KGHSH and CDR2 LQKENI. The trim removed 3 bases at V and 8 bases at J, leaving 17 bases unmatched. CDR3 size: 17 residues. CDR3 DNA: TGTGCCAGCTCACCGACGACAAACTACAGGGGGAGTGGGGGCTACACCTTC. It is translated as CASSPTTNYRGSGGYTF.

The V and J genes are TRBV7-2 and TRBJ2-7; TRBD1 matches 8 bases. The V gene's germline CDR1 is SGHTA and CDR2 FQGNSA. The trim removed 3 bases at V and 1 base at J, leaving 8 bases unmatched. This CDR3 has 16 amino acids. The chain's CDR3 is CASSLAGTGISYEQYF. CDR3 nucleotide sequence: TGTGCCAGCAGCTTGGCAGGGACAGGAATATCCTACGAGCAGTACTTC.

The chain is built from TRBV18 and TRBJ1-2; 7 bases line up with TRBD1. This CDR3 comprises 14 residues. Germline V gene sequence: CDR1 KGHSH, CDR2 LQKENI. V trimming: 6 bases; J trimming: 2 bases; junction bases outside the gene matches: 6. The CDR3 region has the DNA TGTGCCAGCTCGGCGGGGACAGTCAACTATGGCTACACCTTC. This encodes CASSAGTVNYGYTF.

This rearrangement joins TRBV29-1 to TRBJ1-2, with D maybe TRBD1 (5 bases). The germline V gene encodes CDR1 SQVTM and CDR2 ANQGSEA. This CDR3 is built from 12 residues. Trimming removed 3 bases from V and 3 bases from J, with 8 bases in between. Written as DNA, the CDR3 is TGCAGCGTTGACCAGGGATACTATGGCTACACCTTC. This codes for CSVDQGYYGYTF.

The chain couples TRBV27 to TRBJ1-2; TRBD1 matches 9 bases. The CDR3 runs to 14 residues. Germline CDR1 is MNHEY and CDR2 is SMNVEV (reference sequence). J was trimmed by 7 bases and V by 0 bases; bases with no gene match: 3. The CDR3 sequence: CASSLSQGAGGYTF. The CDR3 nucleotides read TGTGCCAGCAGTTTATCACAGGGGGCTGGTGGCTACACCTTC.

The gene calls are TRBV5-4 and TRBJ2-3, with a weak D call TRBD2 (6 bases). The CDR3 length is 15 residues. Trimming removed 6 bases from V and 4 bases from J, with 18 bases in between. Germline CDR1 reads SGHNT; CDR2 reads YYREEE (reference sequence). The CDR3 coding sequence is TGTGCCAGCACCTGGCGGGCGGGGCGGGCAGATACGCAGTATTTT. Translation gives CASTWRAGRADTQYF. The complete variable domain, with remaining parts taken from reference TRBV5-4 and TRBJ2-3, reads ETGVTQSPTHLIKTRGQQVTLRCSSQSGHNTVSWYQQALGQGPQFIFQYYREEENGRGNFPPRFSGLQFPNYSSELNVNALELDDSALYLCASTWRAGRADTQYFGPGTRLTVL.

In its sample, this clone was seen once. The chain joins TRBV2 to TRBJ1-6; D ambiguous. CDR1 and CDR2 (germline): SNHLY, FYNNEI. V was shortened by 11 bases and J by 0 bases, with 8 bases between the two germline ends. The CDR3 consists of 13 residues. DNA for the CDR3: TGTGCCTGGAAGAGCTCCTATAATTCACCCCTCCACTTT. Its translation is CAWKSSYNSPLHF.

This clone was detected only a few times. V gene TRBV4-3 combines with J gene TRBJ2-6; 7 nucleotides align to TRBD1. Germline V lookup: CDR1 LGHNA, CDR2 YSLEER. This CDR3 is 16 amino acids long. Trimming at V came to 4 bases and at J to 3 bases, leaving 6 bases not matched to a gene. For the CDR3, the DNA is TGCGCCAGCAGCCGATCCCAGGGGGATGGGGCCAACGTCCTGACTTTC. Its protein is CASSRSQGDGANVLTF.

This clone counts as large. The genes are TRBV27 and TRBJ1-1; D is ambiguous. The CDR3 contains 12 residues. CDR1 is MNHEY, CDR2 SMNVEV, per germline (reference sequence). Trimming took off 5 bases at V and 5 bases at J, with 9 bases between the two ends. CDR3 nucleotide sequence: TGTGCCAGCAGTCTTAGACGGACTGAAGCTTTCTTT. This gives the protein CASSLRRTEAFF.

CDR3 sequence (DNA): TGTGCCACCAGCAGAGCGGCTGCGGGGGCCGTGTATGAGCAGTTCTTC. Translating gives CATSRAAAGAVYEQFF. The chain has TRBV15 and TRBJ2-1; D is perhaps TRBD2 (7 bases). The CDR3 length is 16 residues. Germline V CDR1 and CDR2: LNHNV, YYDKDF (reference sequence). The germline V and J ends were trimmed by 1 base and 8 bases, with 18 bases remaining between them. Supplemented by reference TRBV15 and TRBJ2-1, the full variable domain reads DAMVIQNPRYQVTQFGKPVTLSCSQTLNHNVMYWYQQKSSQAPKLLFHYYDKDFNNEADTPDNFQSRRPNTSFCFLDIRSPGLGDTAMYLCATSRAAAGAVYEQFFGPGTRLTVL.

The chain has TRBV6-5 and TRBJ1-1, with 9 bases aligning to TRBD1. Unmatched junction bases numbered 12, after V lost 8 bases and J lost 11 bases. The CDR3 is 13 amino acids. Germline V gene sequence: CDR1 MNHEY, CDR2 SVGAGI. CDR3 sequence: CASAQDRGDGAFF. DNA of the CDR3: TGTGCCAGCGCACAGGACAGGGGAGACGGGGCTTTCTTT.